The clone carrying this TCR beta chain has just one count. Its cognate antigen is unknown. PCR was performed using 60 Vbeta and 13 Jbeta primers. Clones were read by immunoSEQ multiplex PCR, and TCRdb kept only the in-frame ones, dropping some. The data hold 150,000 to 200,000 clones, with roughly 85% observed a single time. After removal of 7 bases from V and 5 bases from J, the junction contained 17 bases not matched to a gene. The germline gives CDR1 GTSNPN, CDR2 SVGIG (reference sequence). The CDR3 extends over 18 amino acids. This sample was included in a study of cytomegalovirus exposure and HLA in healthy donors. Whole-study findings and limits: In a later analysis, TCR beta V- and J-gene trimming was associated with a missense DCLRE1C variant. Productive status was seen about 90% or about 30% of the time for most TCR beta V segments in an earlier analysis.

Material for sequencing was PBMCs. This TCR was recovered from a male donor in good health and CMV-seropositive. V usage is TRBV30 and J usage is TRBJ2-5; 15 bases agree with TRBD2. CDR3 DNA: TGTGCCTCCTCTAGGACTAGCGGGGGGGCGAATTTAATGGAGACCCAGTACTTC. Encoded protein: CASSRTSGGANLMETQYF.